These 3 T cell receptor beta chains originate from one sample sequenced in a study of blood T cell repertoires in COVID-19. Repertoires were generated with immunoSEQ multiplex PCR, while TCRdb's copy carries only in-frame clones and drops some. Of 120,000 or so clones in the sample, 80% are singletons; the top ten hold just under 25%. Sequenced input: peripheral blood. These TCRs come from a human donor in a cohort sampled during active COVID-19.

The chain has TRBV29-1 and TRBJ2-1, with TRBD1 matching over 10 bases. V was clipped by 1 base and J by 2 bases; unmatched bases: 5. Germline values: CDR1 SQVTM, CDR2 ANQGSEA. The CDR3 is 16 amino acids. The CDR3 protein is CSVEGTGTGAYNEQFF. CDR3 nucleotide sequence: TGCAGCGTTGAAGGTACGGGGACAGGGGCCTACAATGAGCAGTTCTTC.

This clone occurred many times. The chain links TRBV6-6 to TRBJ1-2, with D hard to call. The CDR3 spans 14 residues. V lost 5 bases and J lost 6, with 16 bases in between. Germline V lookup: CDR1 MNHNY, CDR2 SVGAGI (reference sequence). CDR3 sequence reads: CASSRGSFTDGYTF. CDR3 DNA sequence: TGTGCCAGCAGTAGAGGCTCGTTTACTGATGGCTACACCTTC.

Only a few counts were recorded for this clone. This sequence joins TRBV6-5 and TRBJ1-5, with no clear D. CDR3 length equals 12 residues. V lost 2 bases, J lost 4 bases, and 3 bases lay in between. CDR1 MNHEY and CDR2 SVGAGI come from the germline V gene. The CDR3 sequence is CASSYRNQPQHF. CDR3 coding DNA: TGTGCCAGCAGTTACCGGAATCAGCCCCAGCATTTT.